The 24 T cell receptor beta chains in this list originate from one sample, sequenced in a study of cytomegalovirus exposure and HLA in healthy donors. The PCR employed 60 Vbeta primers together with 13 Jbeta primers. Clones were read by immunoSEQ multiplex PCR, and TCRdb kept only the in-frame ones, dropping some. Among approximately 210,000 clones listed, about four fifths were seen once. Specimen: PBMCs. The receptor source for this set is a man aged 40-55 years in good health and CMV-seropositive.

The gene calls are TRBV7-3 and TRBJ2-1, with 8 bases aligning to TRBD2. Germline CDR1 is SGHTA and CDR2 is FQGTGA. With V trimmed by 1 base and J by 13 bases, 6 bases remained unmatched. This CDR3 comprises 13 residues. The CDR3 here is CASSLKVGRVQFF. For the CDR3, the DNA is TGTGCCAGCAGCTTAAAAGTCGGGAGGGTTCAGTTCTTC.

This clone showed up just a few times. The V and J genes are TRBV10-2 and TRBJ2-7; the D gene is possibly TRBD2 (6 bases). Trimming took 6 bases from V and 2 from J, leaving 14 bases between them. CDR1 is WSHSY, CDR2 SAAADI, per germline. The CDR3 covers 14 residues. The CDR3 spells CASRSGTLPYEQYF. The CDR3 DNA reads as TGCGCCAGCAGATCCGGGACTCTCCCCTACGAGCAGTACTTC.

This chain joins TRBV7-3 and TRBJ2-2; a weak D match, TRBD1 (6 bases). Germline values: CDR1 SGHTA, CDR2 FQGTGA. Trimming cost V 7 bases and J 0 bases, with 9 bases left between them. There are 14 residues in the CDR3. The CDR3 sequence is CASTRQANTGELFF. CDR3 coding DNA: TGTGCCAGCACCCGACAGGCGAACACCGGGGAGCTGTTTTTT.

CDR3 in amino acids: CSVEGLAENTGELFF. The CDR3 coding sequence is TGCAGCGTTGAAGGACTAGCGGAGAACACCGGGGAGCTGTTTTTT. The chain uses TRBV29-1 and TRBJ2-2; 9 nucleotides agree with TRBD2. CDR1 and CDR2 (germline): SQVTM, ANQGSEA. This CDR3 is 15 amino acids long. With V trimmed by 1 base and J by 1 base, 1 base remained unmatched.

This chain joins TRBV9 and TRBJ2-2; D might be TRBD1 (5 bases). CDR3 length: 15 amino acids. V was shortened by 4 bases and J by 3 bases, with 13 bases between the two germline ends. CDR1 is SGDLS and CDR2 is YYNGEE in the germline V gene. The CDR3 bases are TGTGCCAGCAGCACCACGACAGACCACACCGGGGAGCTGTTTTTT. Protein: CASSTTTDHTGELFF.

The CDR3 protein is CASSRTGVLGTEAFF. The CDR3 DNA reads TGCGCCAGCAGCCGGACAGGGGTCTTGGGCACTGAAGCTTTCTTT. The rearrangement joins TRBV5-1 to TRBJ1-1, with 9 bases matching TRBD1. Germline trimming cut 4 bases from V and 4 bases from J; bases unmatched to any gene: 8. The CDR3 covers 15 residues. Germline-derived CDR1 and CDR2 are SGHRS and YFSETQ. Variable domain in full (rest from reference TRBV5-1 and TRBJ1-1): KAGVTQTPRYLIKTRGQQVTLSCSPISGHRSVSWYQQTPGQGLQFLFEYFSETQRNKGNFPGRFSGRQFSNSRSEMNVSTLELGDSALYLCASSRTGVLGTEAFFGQGTRLTVV.

DNA for the CDR3: TGTGCCAGCAGCCCACCCCCAGGGGTTGAAGCTTTCTTT. Its translation: CASSPPPGVEAFF. The chain carries TRBV9 and TRBJ1-1; the D gene is possibly TRBD1 (6 bases). Trimming left V 4 bases short and J 7 bases short, with 14 bases between. CDR3 length: 13 residues. From germline, CDR1 is SGDLS and CDR2 YYNGEE.

The chain links TRBV4-1 to TRBJ1-6, with TRBD1 matching over 8 bases. The V gene's germline CDR1 is MGHRA and CDR2 YSYEKL. The CDR3 has 16 amino acids. V lost 2 bases, J lost 9 bases, and 9 bases stayed unmatched. The CDR3: CASSQTDRGNGSPLHF. The CDR3 DNA reads as TGCGCCAGCAGCCAAACTGACAGGGGAAATGGTTCACCCCTCCACTTT.

J is TRBJ2-1 and V is TRBV29-1; TRBD1 matches at 9 bases. After removal of 7 bases from V and 1 base from J, the junction contained 2 bases not matched to a gene. Germline CDR1 and CDR2: SQVTM and ANQGSEA. The CDR3 is 13 residues long. In nucleotides, the CDR3 is TGCAGCGGGGGGACAGGGTCCTACAATGAGCAGTTCTTC. Translating it yields CSGGTGSYNEQFF.

In this sample, this clone turned up a few times. V gene TRBV9 combines with J gene TRBJ2-5; a weak D match, TRBD2 (5 bases). Between the trimmed V and J ends, which lost 0 bases and 0 bases, there was a span of 12 bases. Germline CDR1 SGDLS, CDR2 YYNGEE. The CDR3 consists of 16 residues. The CDR3 loop is CASSVDPADYQETQYF. The CDR3 DNA follows: TGTGCCAGCAGCGTAGACCCAGCGGATTACCAAGAGACCCAGTACTTC.

The rearrangement joins TRBV9 to TRBJ2-1; 13 positions agree with TRBD2. There are 16 residues in the CDR3. Trimming cost V 0 bases and J 4 bases; bases outside gene matches: 1. Germline V lookup: CDR1 SGDLS, CDR2 YYNGEE. DNA for the CDR3: TGTGCCAGCAGCGTAGCGGGACTAGCGGGGTACAATGAGCAGTTCTTC. Its translation is CASSVAGLAGYNEQFF.

The chain is built from TRBV7-6 and TRBJ2-7; 9 nucleotides align to TRBD1. CDR1 and CDR2 from the germline V gene are SGHVS and FNYEAQ. Trimming at V came to 7 bases and at J to 7 bases, leaving 5 bases not matched to a gene. This CDR3 has 12 residues. CDR3 coding DNA: TGTGCCAGCAACGAGGGGACAGGGGAGCAGTACTTC. Encoded protein: CASNEGTGEQYF.

The chain employs TRBV7-9 and TRBJ2-1; TRBD2 matches at 11 bases. The CDR3 spans 17 residues. The junction had 13 bases not matched to a gene; V was cut back by 4 bases and J by 8 bases. Germline lookup yields CDR1 SEHNR and CDR2 FQNEAQ (reference sequence). The CDR3 loop is CASSYQVAGGSPDEQFF. As DNA, the CDR3 is TGTGCCAGCAGCTATCAAGTAGCGGGAGGGTCCCCCGATGAGCAGTTCTTC.

This clone was observed a handful of times. The rearrangement joins TRBV6-1 to TRBJ2-3, with 8 positions matching TRBD2. Germline V gene sequence: CDR1 MNHNS, CDR2 SASEGT. The V and J ends lost 7 bases and 2 bases, in that order; junction bases with no gene match: 8. The length of the CDR3 is 15 residues. The CDR3 region is CASTLAGGYTDTQYF. The DNA for the CDR3 is TGTGCCAGCACGTTGGCGGGAGGTTACACAGATACGCAGTATTTT.

The chain uses TRBV5-4 and TRBJ2-1; tentatively, D is TRBD2 (6 bases). V lost 0 bases, J lost 7 bases, and 14 bases lay in between. Germline assignment: CDR1 SGHNT and CDR2 YYREEE (reference sequence). The CDR3 runs 15 residues. CDR3 nucleotides: TGTGCCAGCAGCTTGGGGGTAGCGGATCCTAATGAGCAGTTCTTC. This gives the protein CASSLGVADPNEQFF.

For the CDR3, the DNA is TGCGCCAGCAGCCAAGGACTAGGGAGCGAGCAGTACGTC. It translates to CASSQGLGSEQYV. The V gene is TRBV4-1, the J gene TRBJ2-7; D might be TRBD2 (6 bases). The CDR3 is made up of 13 amino acids. V was trimmed by 1 base and J by 6 bases, leaving 10 bases between them. Germline V gene sequence: CDR1 MGHRA, CDR2 YSYEKL.

This chain connects TRBV7-9 to TRBJ2-2; maybe TRBD1 (6 bases). CDR1 and CDR2 from the germline V gene are SEHNR and FQNEAQ (reference sequence). CDR3 length: 16 residues. Deletions cut 4 bases from V and 3 bases from J, with 15 bases between. CDR3 DNA sequence: TGTGCCAGCAGCTCACCCTGGACAGTTCACACCGGGGAGCTGTTTTTT. As protein: CASSSPWTVHTGELFF.

The genes are TRBV4-2 and TRBJ1-6; TRBD1 might be the D (6 bases). The CDR3 is made up of 12 amino acids. The germline V gene encodes CDR1 LGHNA and CDR2 YNFKEQ. The V gene lost 10 bases and the J gene lost 10 bases, with 14 bases spanning the gap. The CDR3 loop is CATRRDNSPLHF. The CDR3 DNA sequence: TGTGCCACCAGGAGGGACAACTCACCCCTCCACTTT.

V and J are TRBV29-1 and TRBJ2-1; D is unresolved. There are 12 residues in the CDR3. Germline V gene sequence: CDR1 SQVTM, CDR2 ANQGSEA. V was cut by 4 bases and J by 4 bases, with 8 bases left in between. CDR3 amino acids: CSVVGGYNEQFF. The CDR3 DNA is TGCAGCGTTGTAGGCGGTTACAATGAGCAGTTCTTC.

This chain joins TRBV5-1 and TRBJ2-2; TRBD1 might be the D (6 bases). Germline CDR1 SGHRS, CDR2 YFSETQ. There are 15 residues in the CDR3. V was shortened by 2 bases and J by 0 bases, with 8 bases between the two germline ends. CDR3 sequence: CASSFRQANTGELFF. The CDR3 DNA follows: TGCGCCAGCAGCTTCAGACAGGCGAACACCGGGGAGCTGTTTTTT.

The chain uses TRBV11-2 and TRBJ1-1, with TRBD1 identical over 7 bases. The CDR3 has 15 amino acids. Germline V gene data show CDR1 as SGHAT and CDR2 as FQNNGV. J lost 1 base, V lost 3 bases, and 5 bases had no gene match. The CDR3 nucleotides read TGTGCCAGCAGCTTCAGAAGGGGGCAGAACACTGAAGCTTTCTTT. Its translation: CASSFRRGQNTEAFF.

The chain combines TRBV2 with TRBJ1-4, with TRBD1 as a possible D gene (6 bases). Trimming shortened V by 3 bases and J by 8 bases, and 13 bases separated the two germline ends. The CDR3 spans 14 residues. The germline gives CDR1 SNHLY, CDR2 FYNNEI. The DNA for the CDR3 is TGTGCCAGCAGTGACAGGGGCATTGGGGAAAAACTGTTTTTT. As protein: CASSDRGIGEKLFF.

The chain couples TRBV7-8 to TRBJ1-1; TRBD1 agrees at 7 bases. The V gene end was trimmed by 1 base and the J gene end by 7 bases; junction bases not matched to a gene: 0. The V gene's germline CDR1 is SGHVS and CDR2 FQNEAQ. This CDR3 has 12 amino acids. The DNA of the CDR3 is TGTGCCAGCAGCTTAGGACAGGGTGAAGCTTTCTTT. It codes for CASSLGQGEAFF.

The chain recombines TRBV5-1 with TRBJ1-2; no firm D call. The germline V and J ends were trimmed by 5 bases and 7 bases, with 9 bases remaining between them. Germline V gene lookup returns CDR1 SGHRS and CDR2 YFSETQ. The CDR3 sequence is 11 residues long. The CDR3 DNA reads as TGCGCCAGCAGTGGTTCCGGTGGCTACACCTTC. Protein sequence: CASSGSGGYTF.